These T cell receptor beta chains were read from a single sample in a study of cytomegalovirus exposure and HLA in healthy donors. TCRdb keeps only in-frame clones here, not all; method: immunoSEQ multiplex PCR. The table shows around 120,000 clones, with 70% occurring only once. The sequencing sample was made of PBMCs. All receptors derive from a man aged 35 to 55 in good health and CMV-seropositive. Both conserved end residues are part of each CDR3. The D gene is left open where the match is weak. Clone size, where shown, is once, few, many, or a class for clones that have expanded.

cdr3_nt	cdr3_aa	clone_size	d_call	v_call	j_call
TGTGCCAGCAAACACCGGGACAGGGTTAATGAAAAACTGTTTTTT	CASKHRDRVNEKLFF	few	TRBD1	TRBV6-6	TRBJ1-4
TGTGCCAGCAGCTCCTCCGGGACTAGCGGGAAAAACGAGCAGTACTTC	CASSSSGTSGKNEQYF	NA	TRBD2	TRBV7-9	TRBJ2-7
TGTGCCACCAACCAGGGAAGCAGCAATCAGCCCCAGCATTTT	CATNQGSSNQPQHF	NA	NA	TRBV19	TRBJ1-5
TGTGCCAGCAGCTTAGAACTGGAGGGCGCAACTAATGAAAAACTGTTTTTT	CASSLELEGATNEKLFF	once	NA	TRBV5-4	TRBJ1-4
TGTGCCACCAGCCAGGGGTCGAGCGCCCCCGGGGAGCTGTTTTTT	CATSQGSSAPGELFF	NA	NA	TRBV15	TRBJ2-2
TGTGCCAGCAGCTTAGGAGCGGGTCAACAAGAGACCCAGTACTTC	CASSLGAGQQETQYF	NA	NA	TRBV7-9	TRBJ2-5
TGCGCCAGCAGTGACAGGGGCGAAGAGACCCAGTACTTC	CASSDRGEETQYF	NA	NA	TRBV10-2	TRBJ2-5
TGTGCCAGCCGTAAGCGGGAGGGCCTTAAAAATGAGCAGTTCTTC	CASRKREGLKNEQFF	NA	TRBD2	TRBV2	TRBJ2-1
TGCGCCAGCAGCTTGGCGTCAGTGAACACTGAAGCTTTCTTT	CASSLASVNTEAFF	NA	NA	TRBV5-1	TRBJ1-1
TGTGCCATCAGGCGAGGACAGGGTGAGCAGTTCTTC	CAIRRGQGEQFF	NA	TRBD1	TRBV10-3	TRBJ2-1
TGTGCCAGCACCTCAACAGGTGATCAGCCCCAGCATTTT	CASTSTGDQPQHF	NA	NA	TRBV6-5	TRBJ1-5
TGTGCCAGCAGTTACTTCGGGGAGCAGTTCTTC	CASSYFGEQFF	NA	NA	TRBV6-5	TRBJ2-1
TGTGCCAGCAGTTACTCAAGGGACAGGGCTGGAAAACTGTTTTTT	CASSYSRDRAGKLFF	NA	TRBD1	TRBV6-6	TRBJ1-4
TGTGCCAGCAGCTTGGCCGGTGCGGGGTCTGAGACCCAGTACTTC	CASSLAGAGSETQYF	NA	NA	TRBV5-6	TRBJ2-5
TGTGCCAGCAGACGCAGGGGTGGAGAGACCCAGTACTTC	CASRRRGGETQYF	NA	NA	TRBV28	TRBJ2-5
TGTGCCAGCAGCTTGACCGGGACAGGGTTGTACAATGAGCAGTTCTTC	CASSLTGTGLYNEQFF	once	TRBD1	TRBV7-9	TRBJ2-1
TGTGCCAGCTTCGGACAGGGCCTTCAAGAGACCCAGTACTTC	CASFGQGLQETQYF	NA	TRBD1	TRBV28	TRBJ2-5
TGTGCCAGCAGTTACGGTCCGGGGCAGCCCCAGCATTTT	CASSYGPGQPQHF	NA	NA	TRBV6-5	TRBJ1-5
TGTGCCAGCAGTTATGGAGATCAGCCCCAGCATTTT	CASSYGDQPQHF	NA	NA	TRBV28	TRBJ1-5
TGTGCCAGCAGCGAAGGGACAGGGAGCAATCAGCCCCAGCATTTT	CASSEGTGSNQPQHF	NA	TRBD1	TRBV5-4	TRBJ1-5
TGTGCCAGCAGTCCGCGAGGGGGCCCCTATGGCTACACCTTC	CASSPRGGPYGYTF	NA	TRBD1	TRBV27	TRBJ1-2
TGTGCCAGCAGCTCGGGACTAGCGGGACAAGAGACCCAGTACTTC	CASSSGLAGQETQYF	NA	TRBD2	TRBV11-3	TRBJ2-5
TGCGCCAGCAGCTTGGGACAGGGGGTTACAGATACGCAGTATTTT	CASSLGQGVTDTQYF	NA	TRBD1	TRBV5-1	TRBJ2-3
TGCGCCAGCAGCCAAGGAACAGGGGGTGGCGTTAATGAAAAACTGTTTTTT	CASSQGTGGGVNEKLFF	NA	TRBD1	TRBV4-1	TRBJ1-4
TGCGCCAGCAGCTTGGGGACAGGGTCCAACTATGGCTACACCTTC	CASSLGTGSNYGYTF	few	TRBD1	TRBV5-1	TRBJ1-2
TGCAGCGTTGATACAGGGGGCTTGGGCTATGGCTACCCCTTC	CSVDTGGLGYGYPF	NA	TRBD1	TRBV29-1	TRBJ1-2
TGCGCCAGCAGCCAAGAAGGACTAGCGGTAGGAGAGACCCAGTACTTC	CASSQEGLAVGETQYF	NA	TRBD2	TRBV4-3	TRBJ2-5
TGTGCCAGCAGCTTATACCCGACAGGTTTGAACACTGAAGCTTTCTTT	CASSLYPTGLNTEAFF	NA	NA	TRBV7-9	TRBJ1-1
TGCGCCAGCAGCCCCGGACTGAACTACAATGAGCAGTTCTTC	CASSPGLNYNEQFF	NA	NA	TRBV5-1	TRBJ2-1
TGTGCCTGGAGTGTCCCCGGGGATGAAAAACTGTTTTTT	CAWSVPGDEKLFF	NA	NA	TRBV30	TRBJ1-4
TGTGCCAGCAGTGAAGCCGGCGGGGGAGAGACCCAGTACTTC	CASSEAGGGETQYF	few	TRBD2	TRBV6-1	TRBJ2-5
TGTGCCAGTAGGGGGGCGAAGGGAAATCAGCCCCAGCATTTT	CASRGAKGNQPQHF	NA	NA	TRBV19	TRBJ1-5
TGTGCCACCAGCAGAGCTTATAATCAGCCCCAGCATTTT	CATSRAYNQPQHF	NA	NA	TRBV15	TRBJ1-5
TGCGCCAGCAGCGGACAGACGGCCACTGAAGCTTTCTTT	CASSGQTATEAFF	NA	NA	TRBV5-1	TRBJ1-1
TGCGCCAGCAGCCAAGAAGCCCCGGGAGGAGCCTACGAGCAGTACTTC	CASSQEAPGGAYEQYF	NA	TRBD2	TRBV4-3	TRBJ2-7
TGTGCCAGCAGCTCACTAGCAGGCTCCTACAATGAGCAGTTCTTC	CASSSLAGSYNEQFF	NA	NA	TRBV5-4	TRBJ2-1
TGTGCCAGCAGAGATAACCAGGGCGGCTATGGCTACACCTTC	CASRDNQGGYGYTF	NA	NA	TRBV7-8	TRBJ1-2
TGTGCCACCAGCAGAGATGGGGGACAGGGACAAGAGACCCAGTACTTC	CATSRDGGQGQETQYF	NA	TRBD1	TRBV15	TRBJ2-5
TGTGTCAGAAGCTTAGGGACTAGCGGGAGTTGCCACGGGGAGCTGTTTTTT	CVRSLGTSGSCHGELFF	NA	NA	TRBV7-5	TRBJ2-2
TGTGCCAGTAGTATAGTAGCGGGAAAATACAATGAGCAGTTCTTC	CASSIVAGKYNEQFF	NA	TRBD2	TRBV19	TRBJ2-1
TGTGCCATCAGTGAGTCGACAGCCTCTTATGGCTACACCTTC	CAISESTASYGYTF	NA	NA	TRBV10-3	TRBJ1-2
TGTGCCACCAGCAGAGTCCAACTAGCGGGAGGGCCAGATACGCAGTATTTT	CATSRVQLAGGPDTQYF	NA	TRBD2	TRBV15	TRBJ2-3
TGTGCCAGCAGCCAAGACAGGGCAGGGGGTCAGCCCCAGCATTTT	CASSQDRAGGQPQHF	NA	TRBD1	TRBV28	TRBJ1-5
TGTGCCAGCAGAAAAGCGAACAATCAGCCCCAGCATTTT	CASRKANNQPQHF	NA	NA	TRBV7-9	TRBJ1-5
TGTGCCAGCAGTTTTCGTGTAGAGCAGTTCTTC	CASSFRVEQFF	NA	NA	TRBV28	TRBJ2-1
TGCAGTGCTAGGTCCGGCGAGCAGTACTTC	CSARSGEQYF	NA	NA	TRBV20-1	TRBJ2-7
TGTGCCAGCAGCCCAAGCGGACAGGGCCAAGAGACCCAGTACTTC	CASSPSGQGQETQYF	few	TRBD1	TRBV7-3	TRBJ2-5
TGCGCCAGCAGCCCCCGGATGACAGGGGAAGGGGGAACCCAGTACTTC	CASSPRMTGEGGTQYF	few	TRBD1	TRBV5-1	TRBJ2-5
TGTGCCAGCACCCGGGGGGACAGGGGATCGAACACTGAAGCTTTCTTT	CASTRGDRGSNTEAFF	many	TRBD1	TRBV5-5	TRBJ1-1
TGTGTCGGGGGGCGGGCCAATGAGCAGTTCTTC	CVGGRANEQFF	once	NA	TRBV30	TRBJ2-1
TGTGCCAGTAGTATAGCTTCCCAGAGGGGGGGAAGCACCGGGGAGCTGTTTTTT	CASSIASQRGGSTGELFF	NA	NA	TRBV19	TRBJ2-2
TGTGCCAGTAATTATATACGGGGACAGGGGAACACTGAAGCTTTCTTT	CASNYIRGQGNTEAFF	once	TRBD1	TRBV19	TRBJ1-1
TGTGCCAGTAGTATAACAGGGGGAAGCAATCAGCCCCAGCATTTT	CASSITGGSNQPQHF	NA	TRBD1	TRBV19	TRBJ1-5
TGTGCCAGCAGTTTACAAAGACGGACTAGCGGGGGGGGAGAGACCCAGTACTTC	CASSLQRRTSGGGETQYF	few	TRBD2	TRBV28	TRBJ2-5